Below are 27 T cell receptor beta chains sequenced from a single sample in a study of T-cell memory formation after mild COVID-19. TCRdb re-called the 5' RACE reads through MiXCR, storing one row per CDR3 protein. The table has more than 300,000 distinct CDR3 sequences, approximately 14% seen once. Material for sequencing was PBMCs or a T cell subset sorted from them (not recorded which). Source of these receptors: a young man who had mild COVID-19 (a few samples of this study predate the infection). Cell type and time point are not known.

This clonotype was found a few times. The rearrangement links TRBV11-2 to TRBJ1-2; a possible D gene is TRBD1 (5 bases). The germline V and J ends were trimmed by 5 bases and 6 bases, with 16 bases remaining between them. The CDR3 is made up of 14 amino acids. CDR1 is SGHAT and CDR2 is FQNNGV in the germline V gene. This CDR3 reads CASSPLGSGHGYTF. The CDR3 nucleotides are TGTGCCAGCAGCCCCCTCGGTTCGGGGCATGGCTACACCTTC.

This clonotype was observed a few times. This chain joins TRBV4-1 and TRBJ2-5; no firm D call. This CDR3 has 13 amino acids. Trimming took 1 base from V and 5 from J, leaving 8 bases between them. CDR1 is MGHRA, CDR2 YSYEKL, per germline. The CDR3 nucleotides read TGCGCCAGCAGCCAAGCGTATAGGGAGACCCAGTACTTC. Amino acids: CASSQAYRETQYF.

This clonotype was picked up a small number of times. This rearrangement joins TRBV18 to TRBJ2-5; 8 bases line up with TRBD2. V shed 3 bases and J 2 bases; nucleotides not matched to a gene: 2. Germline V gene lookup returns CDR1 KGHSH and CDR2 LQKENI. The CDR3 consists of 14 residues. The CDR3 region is CASSPERGQETQYF. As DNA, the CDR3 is TGTGCCAGCTCACCGGAGCGGGGGCAAGAGACCCAGTACTTC.

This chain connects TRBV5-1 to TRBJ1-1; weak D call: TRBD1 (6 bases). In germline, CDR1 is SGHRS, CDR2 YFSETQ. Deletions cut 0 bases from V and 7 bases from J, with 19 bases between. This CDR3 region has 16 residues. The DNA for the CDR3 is TGCGCCAGCAGCTTGGGTCCGCGGACAGCATTTGATGAAGCTTTCTTT. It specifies CASSLGPRTAFDEAFF.

This chain's CDR3 is CASSPGRAARLVQETQYF. The CDR3 region has the DNA TGCGCCAGCAGCCCAGGTAGGGCCGCCCGACTAGTTCAAGAGACCCAGTACTTC. V gene TRBV5-1 combines with J gene TRBJ2-5; possibly TRBD2 for D (6 bases). From germline, CDR1 is SGHRS and CDR2 YFSETQ. The V gene lost 4 bases and the J gene lost 2 bases, with 24 bases spanning the gap. CDR3 size: 18 residues.

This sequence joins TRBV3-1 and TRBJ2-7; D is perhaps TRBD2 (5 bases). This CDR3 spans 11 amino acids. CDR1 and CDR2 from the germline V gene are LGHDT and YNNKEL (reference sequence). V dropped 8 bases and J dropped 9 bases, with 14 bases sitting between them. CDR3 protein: CASGNGGAQYF. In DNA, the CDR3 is TGTGCCAGCGGGAACGGAGGAGCGCAGTACTTC.

The CDR3 DNA follows: TGTGCCAGTGGGGGGGGGCGCGGGCAGCCCCAGCATTTT. This translates into CASGGGRGQPQHF. The chain carries TRBV6-6 and TRBJ1-5; D perhaps matches TRBD1 (6 bases). In germline, CDR1 is MNHNY, CDR2 SVGAGI (reference sequence). Trimming took 9 bases from V and 7 from J, leaving 16 bases between them. This CDR3 has 13 amino acids.

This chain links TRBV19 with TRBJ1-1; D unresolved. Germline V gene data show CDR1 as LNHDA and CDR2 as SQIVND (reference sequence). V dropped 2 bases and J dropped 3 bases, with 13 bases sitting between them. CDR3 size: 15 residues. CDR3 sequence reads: CASSISGNTYTEAFF. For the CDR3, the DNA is TGTGCCAGTAGTATATCCGGAAACACCTACACTGAAGCTTTCTTT.

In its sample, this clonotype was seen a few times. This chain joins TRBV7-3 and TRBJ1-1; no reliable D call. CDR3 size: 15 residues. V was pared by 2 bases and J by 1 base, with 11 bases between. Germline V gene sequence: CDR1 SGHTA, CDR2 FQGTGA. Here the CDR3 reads CASSLLPAPNTEAFF. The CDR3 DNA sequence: TGTGCCAGCAGCTTATTACCGGCCCCGAACACTGAAGCTTTCTTT.

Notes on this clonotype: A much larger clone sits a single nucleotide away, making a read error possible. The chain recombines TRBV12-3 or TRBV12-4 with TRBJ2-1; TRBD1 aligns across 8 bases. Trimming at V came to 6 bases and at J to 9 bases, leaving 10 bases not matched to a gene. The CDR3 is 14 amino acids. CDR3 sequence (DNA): TGTGCCAGCAGCTGGGGACAGGTTAACACTGAGCAGTTCTTC. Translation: CASSWGQVNTEQFF.

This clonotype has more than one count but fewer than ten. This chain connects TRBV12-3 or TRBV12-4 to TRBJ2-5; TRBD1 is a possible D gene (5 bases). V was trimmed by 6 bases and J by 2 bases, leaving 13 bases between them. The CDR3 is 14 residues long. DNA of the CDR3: TGTGCCAGCAGGGGGCTTAAGGGACAAGAGACCCAGTACTTC. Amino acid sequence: CASRGLKGQETQYF.

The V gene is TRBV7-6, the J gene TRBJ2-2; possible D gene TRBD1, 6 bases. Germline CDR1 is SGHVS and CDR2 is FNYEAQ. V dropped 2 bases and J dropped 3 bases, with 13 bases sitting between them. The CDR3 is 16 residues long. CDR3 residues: CASSLFSRQDTGELFF. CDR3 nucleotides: TGTGCCAGCAGCTTATTTTCGAGACAGGACACCGGGGAGCTGTTTTTT.

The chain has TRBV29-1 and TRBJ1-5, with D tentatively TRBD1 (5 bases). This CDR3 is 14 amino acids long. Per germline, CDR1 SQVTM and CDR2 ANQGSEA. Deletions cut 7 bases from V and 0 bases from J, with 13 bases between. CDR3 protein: CSAEVGDSNQPQHF. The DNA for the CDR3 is TGCAGCGCCGAGGTAGGGGATAGCAATCAGCCCCAGCATTTT.

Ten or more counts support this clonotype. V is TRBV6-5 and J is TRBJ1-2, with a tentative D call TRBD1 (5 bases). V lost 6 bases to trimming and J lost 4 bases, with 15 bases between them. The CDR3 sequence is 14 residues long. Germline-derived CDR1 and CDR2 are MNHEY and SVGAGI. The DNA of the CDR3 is TGTGCCAGCAGGCCGCCAGGGCAGGGCTATGGCTACACCTTC. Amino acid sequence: CASRPPGQGYGYTF.

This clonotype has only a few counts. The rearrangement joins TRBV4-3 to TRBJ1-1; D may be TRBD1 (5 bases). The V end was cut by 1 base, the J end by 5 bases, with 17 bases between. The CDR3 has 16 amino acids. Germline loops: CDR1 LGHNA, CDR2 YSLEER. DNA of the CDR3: TGCGCCAGCAGCCAAGGTCCGGGCCAGGGAAAGACTGAAGCTTTCTTT. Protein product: CASSQGPGQGKTEAFF.

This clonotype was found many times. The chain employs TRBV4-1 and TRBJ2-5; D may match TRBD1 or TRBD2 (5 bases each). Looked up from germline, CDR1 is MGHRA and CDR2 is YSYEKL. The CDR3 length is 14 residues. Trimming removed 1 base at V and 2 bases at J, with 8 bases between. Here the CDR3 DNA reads TGCGCCAGCAGCCAAGGTGGGGGACAAGAGACCCAGTACTTC. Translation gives CASSQGGGQETQYF.

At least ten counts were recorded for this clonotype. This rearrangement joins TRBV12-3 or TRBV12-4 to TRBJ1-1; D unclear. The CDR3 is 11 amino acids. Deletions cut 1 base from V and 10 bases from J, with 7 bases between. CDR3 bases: TGTGCCAGCAGTTTAGACCCGGTAGCTTTCTTT. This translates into CASSLDPVAFF.

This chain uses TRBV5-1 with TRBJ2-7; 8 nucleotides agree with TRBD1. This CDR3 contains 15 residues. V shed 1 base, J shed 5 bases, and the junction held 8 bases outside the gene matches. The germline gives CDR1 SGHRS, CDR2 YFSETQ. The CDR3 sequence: CASSLYGDRSNEQYF. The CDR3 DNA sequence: TGCGCCAGCAGCTTGTACGGGGACAGGAGCAACGAGCAGTACTTC.

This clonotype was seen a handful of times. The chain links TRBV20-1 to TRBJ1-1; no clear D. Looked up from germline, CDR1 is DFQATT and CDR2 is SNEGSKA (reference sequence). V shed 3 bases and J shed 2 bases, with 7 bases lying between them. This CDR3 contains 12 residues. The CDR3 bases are TGCAGTGCTAGCACTTATAACACTGAAGCTTTCTTT. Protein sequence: CSASTYNTEAFF.

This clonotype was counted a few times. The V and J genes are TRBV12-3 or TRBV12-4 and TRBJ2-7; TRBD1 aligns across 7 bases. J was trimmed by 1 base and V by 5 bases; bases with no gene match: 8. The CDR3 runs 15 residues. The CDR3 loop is CASSQRTGGSYEQYF. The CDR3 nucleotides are TGTGCCAGCAGTCAAAGGACAGGTGGGTCCTACGAGCAGTACTTC.

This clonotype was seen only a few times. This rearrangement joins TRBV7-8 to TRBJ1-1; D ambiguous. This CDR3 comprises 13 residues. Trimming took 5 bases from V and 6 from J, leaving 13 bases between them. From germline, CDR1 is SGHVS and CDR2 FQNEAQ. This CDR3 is CASSNWGRAEAFF. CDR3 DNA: TGTGCCAGCAGCAACTGGGGTCGCGCTGAAGCTTTCTTT.

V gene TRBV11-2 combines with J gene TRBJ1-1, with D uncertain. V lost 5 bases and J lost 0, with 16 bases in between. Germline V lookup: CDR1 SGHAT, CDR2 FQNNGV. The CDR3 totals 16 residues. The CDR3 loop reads CASSLMTGVVNTEAFF. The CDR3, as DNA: TGTGCCAGCAGCCTGATGACTGGGGTCGTGAACACTGAAGCTTTCTTT.

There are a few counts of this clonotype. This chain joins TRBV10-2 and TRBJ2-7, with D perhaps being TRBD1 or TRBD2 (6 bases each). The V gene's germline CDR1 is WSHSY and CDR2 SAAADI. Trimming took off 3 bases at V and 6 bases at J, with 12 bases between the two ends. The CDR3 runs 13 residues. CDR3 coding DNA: TGCGCCAGCAGTGATGGAGGGGGAGGCGAGCAGTACTTC. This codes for CASSDGGGGEQYF.

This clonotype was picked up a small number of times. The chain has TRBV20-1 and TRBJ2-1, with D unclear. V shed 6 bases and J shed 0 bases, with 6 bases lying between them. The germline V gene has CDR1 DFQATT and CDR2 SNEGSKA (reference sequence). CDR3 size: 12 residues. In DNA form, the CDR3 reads TGCAGTGCCCCGGCCTCCTACAATGAGCAGTTCTTC. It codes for CSAPASYNEQFF.

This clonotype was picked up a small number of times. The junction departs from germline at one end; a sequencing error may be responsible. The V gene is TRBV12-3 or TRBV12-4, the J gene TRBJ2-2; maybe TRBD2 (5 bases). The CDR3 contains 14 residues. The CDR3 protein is CASTLRPTAGELYF. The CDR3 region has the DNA TGTGCCAGCACCCTCAGGCCCACGGCCGGGGAGCTGTATTTT.

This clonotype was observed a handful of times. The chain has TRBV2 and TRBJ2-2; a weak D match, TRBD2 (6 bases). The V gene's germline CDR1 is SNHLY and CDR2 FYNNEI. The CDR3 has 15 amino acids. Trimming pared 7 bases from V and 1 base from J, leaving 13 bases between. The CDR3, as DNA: TGTGCCAGCACCTCAAGGGACTTGAACACCGGGGAGCTGTTTTTT. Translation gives CASTSRDLNTGELFF.

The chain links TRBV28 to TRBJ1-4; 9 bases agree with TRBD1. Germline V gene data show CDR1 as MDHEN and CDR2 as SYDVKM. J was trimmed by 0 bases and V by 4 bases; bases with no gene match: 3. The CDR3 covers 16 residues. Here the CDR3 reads CASSSTGGPTNEKLFF. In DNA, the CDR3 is TGTGCCAGCAGTTCAACAGGGGGCCCAACTAATGAAAAACTGTTTTTT.